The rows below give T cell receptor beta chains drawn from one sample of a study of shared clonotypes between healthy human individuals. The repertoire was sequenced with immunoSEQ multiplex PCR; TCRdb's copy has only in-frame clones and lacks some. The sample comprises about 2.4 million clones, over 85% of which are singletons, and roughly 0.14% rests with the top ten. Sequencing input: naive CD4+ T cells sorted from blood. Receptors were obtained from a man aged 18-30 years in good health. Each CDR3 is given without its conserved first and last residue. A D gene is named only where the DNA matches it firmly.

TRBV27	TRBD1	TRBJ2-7	ASTQGQGWGSYEQY
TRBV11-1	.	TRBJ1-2	ASSLLAGGDGYT
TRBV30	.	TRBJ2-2	AWSWGKMRFYSGELF
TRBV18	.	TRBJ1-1	ASSSQGRATEAF
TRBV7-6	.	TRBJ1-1	ASSLVGGVNTEAF
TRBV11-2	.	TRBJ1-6	ASSSRGGGSPLH
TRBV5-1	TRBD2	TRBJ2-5	ASSPGGGTYQETQY
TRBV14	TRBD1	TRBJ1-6	ASSQGQLYYSPLH
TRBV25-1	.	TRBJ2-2	ASSALQGTLIGELF
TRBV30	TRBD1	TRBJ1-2	AWSVMGQGVYGYT
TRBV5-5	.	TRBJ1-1	ASSLAGRKVATEAF
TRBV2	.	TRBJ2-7	ASRIGGPYEQY
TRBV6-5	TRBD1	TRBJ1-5	ASSYSTGPSNQPQH
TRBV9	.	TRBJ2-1	ASSAHVSSYNEQF
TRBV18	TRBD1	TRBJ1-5	ASSRPGTGFSQPQH
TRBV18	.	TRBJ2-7	ASSSGGAYEQY
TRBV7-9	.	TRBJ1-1	ASYGQQNTEAF
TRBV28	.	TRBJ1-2	ASSLQQGGYT
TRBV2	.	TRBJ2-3	ASSGTKPPPTQY
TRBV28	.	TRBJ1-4	ASSPTGGGEKLF
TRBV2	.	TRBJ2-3	ASNSGRTDTQY
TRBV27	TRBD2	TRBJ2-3	ASSRTSGGTADTQY
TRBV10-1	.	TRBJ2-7	ASSAGGSYEQY
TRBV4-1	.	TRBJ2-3	ASSQVGAASTDTQY
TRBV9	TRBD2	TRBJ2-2	ASSVARTSLAEGNTGELF
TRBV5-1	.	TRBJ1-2	ASSLGQGLYGYT